The 25 T cell receptor beta chains listed next were all sequenced from one sample in a study of shared clonotypes between healthy human individuals. Sequenced by immunoSEQ multiplex PCR; TCRdb stores in-frame clones only, minus some. Here the sample spans some 470,000 clones, 70% to 80% being singletons. The sequenced sample consisted of PBMCs. These receptors were taken from a woman between 35 and 50 years old in good health. Some clones in this sample may be carry-over from other donors' samples.

The chain joins TRBV11-2 to TRBJ2-1; TRBD1 matches 11 bases. J lost 7 bases, V lost 5 bases, and 7 bases had no gene match. Germline V gene sequence: CDR1 SGHAT, CDR2 FQNNGV. The CDR3 has 15 residues. This CDR3 reads CASSPGQGARNEQFF. The CDR3 nucleotides read TGTGCCAGCAGCCCCGGACAGGGGGCTAGAAATGAGCAGTTCTTC.

This clone has just a few counts. The chain couples TRBV25-1 to TRBJ2-1; possible D gene TRBD1, 6 bases. V was shortened by 5 bases and J by 2 bases, with 10 bases between the two germline ends. The CDR3 totals 14 residues. Germline V CDR1 and CDR2: MGHDK, SYGVNS. CDR3 in amino acids: CASSSTGTYNEQFF. Here the CDR3 DNA reads TGTGCCAGCAGTTCCACAGGGACCTACAATGAGCAGTTCTTC.

This clone has just one count. The chain employs TRBV19 and TRBJ1-1; D might be TRBD1 (5 bases). Per germline, CDR1 LNHDA and CDR2 SQIVND (reference sequence). V lost 3 bases and J lost 5, with 13 bases in between. CDR3 length: 14 residues. The CDR3 is CASSMGGMRTEAFF. Here the CDR3 DNA reads TGTGCCAGTAGTATGGGGGGTATGCGGACTGAAGCTTTCTTT.

Points on this clone: A much larger clone sits a single nucleotide away, making a read error possible. This CDR3 is also generated by other DNA sequences in the sample. Here the CDR3 DNA reads TGTGCCAGCAGCTCTAGATTCGGACAGGGAGGAAACACTGAAGCCTTCTTT. It translates to CASSSRFGQGGNTEAFF. The chain uses TRBV7-8 and TRBJ1-1; 8 bases match TRBD1. The CDR3 length is 17 residues. Germline V gene sequence: CDR1 SGHVS, CDR2 FQNEAQ.

This chain uses TRBV2 with TRBJ1-5; D remains unclear. Germline V gene lookup returns CDR1 SNHLY and CDR2 FYNNEI. The CDR3 extends over 15 amino acids. Trimming took off 1 base at V and 1 base at J, with 8 bases between the two ends. CDR3 in amino acids: CASSEDGRSNQPQHF. For the CDR3, the DNA is TGTGCCAGCAGTGAAGACGGACGGAGCAATCAGCCCCAGCATTTT.

In nucleotides, the CDR3 is TGTGCCAGCAGCTTGATCCGGAACTATGGCTACACCTTC. Protein product: CASSLIRNYGYTF. This chain links TRBV5-8 with TRBJ1-2, with D uncertain. Between the trimmed V and J ends, which lost 1 base and 2 bases, there was a span of 6 bases. From germline, CDR1 is SGHTS and CDR2 YDEGEE. CDR3 length: 13 residues.

The rearrangement joins TRBV7-9 to TRBJ1-2; D is undetermined. V lost 5 bases to trimming and J lost 4 bases, with 17 bases between them. There are 15 residues in the CDR3. The germline gives CDR1 SEHNR, CDR2 FQNEAQ (reference sequence). Here the CDR3 DNA reads TGTGCCAGCAGCCCATATTGGGAAGAATTCTATGGCTACACCTTC. This codes for CASSPYWEEFYGYTF.

The rearrangement uses TRBV6-6 and TRBJ1-5, with D possibly being TRBD1 (5 bases). The V and J ends lost 7 bases and 0 bases respectively, with 13 bases between them. This CDR3 is built from 15 residues. CDR1 and CDR2 (germline): MNHNY, SVGAGI (reference sequence). Written as DNA, the CDR3 is TGTGCCAGCAAGCGTCCGGGGGTTAGCAATCAGCCCCAGCATTTT. Its translation: CASKRPGVSNQPQHF.

This rearrangement joins TRBV11-2 to TRBJ1-5; D may be TRBD1 (5 bases). The CDR3 length is 13 residues. V was trimmed by 5 bases and J by 6 bases, leaving 11 bases between them. Germline V gene lookup returns CDR1 SGHAT and CDR2 FQNNGV. The CDR3 nucleotides are TGTGCCAGCAGCCGTGAAAGGGGTCAGCCCCAGCATTTT. The encoded protein is CASSRERGQPQHF.

This sequence joins TRBV29-1 and TRBJ2-7; 12 nucleotides align to TRBD2. CDR1 and CDR2 (germline): SQVTM, ANQGSEA. Losses at the gene ends were 2 bases for V and 3 bases for J; bases not matched to a gene: 5. This CDR3 spans 15 amino acids. The CDR3 bases are TGCAGCGTTGAAAGACTAGCGGGAGCCAGCTACGAGCAGTACTTC. It yields the protein CSVERLAGASYEQYF.

The chain links TRBV5-1 to TRBJ2-1; D not certain. Trimming cost V 3 bases and J 8 bases, with 18 bases left between them. CDR1 SGHRS and CDR2 YFSETQ come from the germline V gene. The CDR3 totals 15 residues. The CDR3 bases are TGCGCCAGCAGCTCCTACACCGGTGGGTGGGATGAGCAGTTCTTC. Encoded protein: CASSSYTGGWDEQFF.

A word on this clone: A much bigger clone sits one base away, suggesting this may be a read error. The chain uses TRBV5-1 and TRBJ2-5; TRBD2 matches 9 bases. Germline CDR1 SGHRS, CDR2 YFSETQ. The junction had 10 bases not matched to a gene; V was cut back by 7 bases and J by 9 bases. The CDR3 has 13 amino acids. The CDR3 reads CASGEGGREAQYF. The CDR3 bases are TGCGCCAGCGGGGAAGGCGGGAGGGAGGCCCAGTACTTC.

J is TRBJ2-7 and V is TRBV5-5, with D perhaps TRBD1 (6 bases). The CDR3 is 15 residues long. Deletions cut 1 base from V and 1 base from J, with 12 bases between. Germline assignment: CDR1 SGHKS and CDR2 YYEKEE (reference sequence). CDR3 sequence reads: CASSLIPGQSYEQYF. The CDR3 coding sequence is TGTGCCAGCAGCTTGATACCCGGACAGTCCTACGAGCAGTACTTC.

The rearrangement links TRBV5-1 to TRBJ2-2; D remains unclear. Trimming left V 0 bases short and J 1 base short, with 4 bases between. Germline V gene sequence: CDR1 SGHRS, CDR2 YFSETQ. CDR3 length: 14 residues. The CDR3 nucleotides are TGCGCCAGCAGCTTGGAAATGAACACCGGGGAGCTGTTTTTT. Residues: CASSLEMNTGELFF. The whole variable domain, filled in from reference TRBV5-1 and TRBJ2-2, reads KAGVTQTPRYLIKTRGQQVTLSCSPISGHRSVSWYQQTPGQGLQFLFEYFSETQRNKGNFPGRFSGRQFSNSRSEMNVSTLELGDSALYLCASSLEMNTGELFFGEGSRLTVL.

CDR3 sequence (DNA): TGCAGCGCCCGACGACAGGGTGGGGAGCACACTGAAGCTTTCTTT. Translated: CSARRQGGEHTEAFF. V gene TRBV29-1 combines with J gene TRBJ1-1, with 7 bases that match TRBD1. The CDR3 consists of 15 residues. Germline CDR1 reads SQVTM; CDR2 reads ANQGSEA. V lost 7 bases to trimming and J lost 3 bases; unmatched junction nucleotides: 14.

This clone was counted once. This rearrangement joins TRBV5-1 to TRBJ2-1; 12 bases are a match to TRBD2. The CDR3 sequence is 16 residues long. The germline CDR1 and CDR2 sequences are SGHRS and YFSETQ. The junction had 5 bases not matched to a gene; V was cut back by 5 bases and J by 2 bases. The CDR3 DNA follows: TGCGCCAGCAGGGATACTAGCGGGAGGCCCTACAATGAGCAGTTCTTC. It encodes CASRDTSGRPYNEQFF.

On this clone: This likely comes from a read error, as the CDR3 has no conserved phenylalanine or tryptophan at its end. The V and J genes are TRBV4-3 and TRBJ1-5, with D tentatively TRBD1 (5 bases). The germline gives CDR1 LGHNA, CDR2 YSLEER. This CDR3 is 15 amino acids long. V lost 4 bases, J lost 7 bases, and 17 bases lay in between. The CDR3 is CASSRSWQGGQPQHL. As DNA, the CDR3 is TGCGCCAGCAGCCGATCGTGGCAGGGTGGCCAGCCCCAGCATCTT.

This chain joins TRBV5-4 and TRBJ2-1; TRBD2 aligns across 16 bases. The ends lost 2 bases at V and 4 bases at J; junction bases unmatched: 3. This CDR3 has 17 amino acids. Germline values: CDR1 SGHNT, CDR2 YYREEE (reference sequence). The DNA of the CDR3 is TGTGCCAGCAGCTTTTCGGGACTAGCGGGAGGGTACAATGAGCAGTTCTTC. Translating it yields CASSFSGLAGGYNEQFF.

The chain couples TRBV19 to TRBJ2-2, with D maybe TRBD2 (6 bases). V was trimmed by 6 bases and J by 5 bases, leaving 10 bases between them. The CDR3 covers 13 residues. The germline CDR1 and CDR2 sequences are LNHDA and SQIVND (reference sequence). CDR3 nucleotides: TGTGCCAGTAGACCCCGGGGGACCGGGGAGCTGTTTTTT. Amino acid sequence: CASRPRGTGELFF.

This chain joins TRBV7-2 and TRBJ2-7, with unresolved D. V shed 7 bases and J shed 4 bases, with 23 bases lying between them. The length of the CDR3 is 16 residues. CDR1 and CDR2 (germline): SGHTA, FQGNSA. CDR3 in DNA: TGTGCCAGCACCCTCCTCAGGCTAGGGATACCTTACGAGCAGTACTTC. Amino acids: CASTLLRLGIPYEQYF. The full variable domain, rest sourced from reference TRBV7-2 and TRBJ2-7, is GAGVSQSPSNKVTEKGKDVELRCDPISGHTALYWYRQSLGQGLEFLIYFQGNSAPDKSGLPSDRFSAERTGGSVSTLTIQRTQQEDSAVYLCASTLLRLGIPYEQYFGPGTRLTVT.

This clone was observed a few times. The chain uses TRBV5-4 and TRBJ1-6, with 9 positions matching TRBD1. J lost 10 bases, V lost 2 bases, and 4 bases had no gene match. Germline V CDR1 and CDR2: SGHNT, YYREEE (reference sequence). This CDR3 has 14 residues. In DNA, the CDR3 is TGTGCCAGCAGCTTAGGACAGGGGTCCTCACCCCTCCACTTT. Residues: CASSLGQGSSPLHF.

This chain links TRBV7-3 with TRBJ2-1, with D possibly TRBD1 on 6 matching bases. There are 15 residues in the CDR3. Looked up from germline, CDR1 is SGHTA and CDR2 is FQGTGA. V lost 2 bases and J lost 1, with 9 bases in between. The CDR3 reads CASSLGTGSYNEQFF. CDR3 DNA: TGTGCCAGCAGCTTAGGCACAGGGTCCTACAATGAGCAGTTCTTC.

The chain employs TRBV10-2 and TRBJ2-5, with 10 bases that match TRBD2. Germline-derived CDR1 and CDR2 are WSHSY and SAAADI. This CDR3 has 15 residues. V trimming: 4 bases; J trimming: 5 bases; junction bases outside the gene matches: 7. The CDR3 nucleotides read TGCGCCAGCAGTGCCCTAGCGGGAGAGGGTGAGACCCAGTACTTC. Translating gives CASSALAGEGETQYF.

This clone was seen a single time. The chain carries TRBV29-1 and TRBJ2-3; 13 positions match TRBD2. The CDR3 sequence is 15 residues long. Looked up from germline, CDR1 is SQVTM and CDR2 is ANQGSEA. With 7 bases clipped from V and 1 base from J, the junction kept 5 bases outside the gene matches. The CDR3 protein is CSAGTSGARTDTQYF. The CDR3 DNA reads as TGCAGCGCTGGGACTAGCGGGGCCCGCACAGATACGCAGTATTTT.

This chain joins TRBV30 and TRBJ2-6; D possibly corresponds to TRBD2 (5 bases). Trimming took 0 bases from V and 0 from J, leaving 9 bases between them. This CDR3 spans 16 amino acids. Germline CDR1 is GTSNPN and CDR2 is SVGIG (reference sequence). This CDR3 reads CAWSVLGNSGANVLTF. The CDR3 DNA follows: TGTGCCTGGAGTGTACTCGGGAACTCTGGGGCCAACGTCCTGACTTTC.